A selection of T cell receptor beta chains follows, all from one sample in a study of control samples from healthy donors and cancer patients. TCRdb keeps only in-frame clones here, not all; method: immunoSEQ multiplex PCR. The sample contains 50,000 to 55,000 clones, about 95% of which appear only once. Sequenced sample: blood. The receptor source for this set is a man aged 25-45 years in good health. Both conserved end residues are part of each CDR3. The D gene is left open where the match is weak. Clone size, where shown, is once, few, many, or a class for clones that have expanded.

clone size,J gene,CDR3 length,V gene,D gene,CDR3 DNA,CDR3 protein
-,TRBJ2-7,16,TRBV28,-,TGTGCCAGCAGTTCCCGGAGTGGGCTAGCGCTCTACGAGCAGTACTTC,CASSSRSGLALYEQYF
-,TRBJ2-1,15,TRBV7-9,TRBD2,TGTGCCAGCAGCTCCGGGACTAGCGGTTACAATGAGCAGTTCTTC,CASSSGTSGYNEQFF
-,TRBJ1-2,13,TRBV28,-,TGTGCCAGCAGTTTCGGAGGGAGCTATGGCTACACCTTC,CASSFGGSYGYTF
-,TRBJ1-5,14,TRBV27,-,TGTGCCAGCAGTTCGACAGGTTCGCATCAGCCCCAGCATTTT,CASSSTGSHQPQHF
-,TRBJ2-3,15,TRBV18,TRBD2,TGTGCCAGCTCACAAGCTAGCGGGAGAGCAGATACGCAGTATTTT,CASSQASGRADTQYF
-,TRBJ2-2,16,TRBV4-2,TRBD1,TGTGCCAGCAGCCGACGACAGGGGAGGAACACCGGGGAGCTGTTTTTT,CASSRRQGRNTGELFF
-,TRBJ2-5,13,TRBV11-3,-,TGTGCCAGCAGCTTATGCAGGGAGAAGACCCAGTACTTC,CASSLCREKTQYF
-,TRBJ2-6,13,TRBV7-8,-,TGTGCCACCGCAGGGTACGGGGCCAACGTCCTGACTTTC,CATAGYGANVLTF
-,TRBJ2-1,16,TRBV7-2,TRBD2,TGTGCCAGCAGCTTAGCAGGACTAGCGGGACTCAATGAGCAGTTCTTC,CASSLAGLAGLNEQFF
-,TRBJ2-1,16,TRBV4-1,TRBD2,TGCGCCAGCAGCCAAGAGGGTATAGCGGGGAACAATGAGCAGTTCTTC,CASSQEGIAGNNEQFF
-,TRBJ1-2,14,TRBV27,-,TGTGCCAGCAGTTCGTTCAGGGATAGGGATGGCTACACCTTC,CASSSFRDRDGYTF
-,TRBJ1-5,15,TRBV6-1,-,TGTGCCAGCAGTGAAGACGGGGGCAGGAATCAGCCCCAGCATTTT,CASSEDGGRNQPQHF
-,TRBJ1-6,15,TRBV5-1,TRBD1,TGCGCCAGCAGCTTGGGACAGGGGGCGGAATCACCCCTCCACTTT,CASSLGQGAESPLHF
-,TRBJ2-5,13,TRBV10-3,-,TGTGCCATCAGTGCGGACGGAGGGGAGACCCAGTACTTC,CAISADGGETQYF
-,TRBJ2-5,14,TRBV5-1,TRBD1,TGCGCCAGCACCACCGACAGGGTGGAAGAGACCCAGTACTTC,CASTTDRVEETQYF
-,TRBJ2-3,14,TRBV30,TRBD2,TGTGCCCTTAATAGCGGGGGCGGGGCAGATACGCAGTATTTT,CALNSGGGADTQYF
-,TRBJ1-5,12,TRBV6-5,-,TGTGCCAGCCGCCAGGGGCTGCAGCCCCAGCATTTT,CASRQGLQPQHF
-,TRBJ2-3,12,TRBV28,-,TGTGCCAGCGGGTTAGCCCCAGATACGCAGTATTTT,CASGLAPDTQYF
once,TRBJ2-7,16,TRBV4-2,TRBD2,TGTGCCAGCAGCTCCCTAGGACTAGCGGGAGAGGGCGAGCAGTACTTC,CASSSLGLAGEGEQYF
-,TRBJ1-6,17,TRBV27,-,TGTGCCAGCAGTTTCCTTTTCCCCCCGGGACCTTCGGGGCCCCTCCACTTT,CASSFLFPPGPSGPLHF
-,TRBJ2-2,13,TRBV6-6,-,TGTGCCAGCAGTTACTCGGACGTCGGGGAGCTGTTTTTT,CASSYSDVGELFF
-,TRBJ1-5,14,TRBV27,-,TGTGCCAGCAGTTTTAAGGATAGCAATCAGCCCCAGCATTTT,CASSFKDSNQPQHF
-,TRBJ1-3,16,TRBV18,TRBD1,TGTGCCAGCTCACCTGGACAGGGAAACTCTGGAAACACCATATATTTT,CASSPGQGNSGNTIYF
-,TRBJ2-2,18,TRBV4-3,TRBD1,TGCGCCAGCAGCCAAATGACAGGGGGCTCTAGGGGCACCGGGGAGCTGTTTTTT,CASSQMTGGSRGTGELFF
-,TRBJ2-3,13,TRBV6-4,-,TGTGCCAGCAGTGCTAGCGTCACAGATACGCAGTATTTT,CASSASVTDTQYF
-,TRBJ1-2,15,TRBV5-1,-,TGCGCCAGCAGCTCAGAGAGGGGCCTTAACTATGGCTACACCTTC,CASSSERGLNYGYTF
-,TRBJ1-1,15,TRBV4-1,-,TGCGCCAGCAGCGGCCGGGACTTTGGTATTACTGAAGCTTTCTTT,CASSGRDFGITEAFF
-,TRBJ2-5,19,TRBV7-3,TRBD1,TGTGCCAGCAGCTTATTTTGGGACAGGGGGAAAGAGTCTTTCGAGACCCAGTACTTC,CASSLFWDRGKESFETQYF
-,TRBJ2-7,13,TRBV10-3,-,TGTGCCATCAGTGAGTCGACGTTGGGCGAGCAGTACTTC,CAISESTLGEQYF
once,TRBJ1-1,17,TRBV11-2,-,TGTGCCAGCAGCTTAAAGTCCGTCTGGGGGCTGGATACTGAAGCTTTCTTT,CASSLKSVWGLDTEAFF
-,TRBJ2-3,14,TRBV19,-,TGTGCCAGTAGGCGGGACTCCGGCGCAGATACGCAGTATTTT,CASRRDSGADTQYF
-,TRBJ2-1,16,TRBV4-1,TRBD2,TGCGCCAGCAGCCAAGTCTTAGCGGGAGCTCGAAATGAGCAGTTCTTC,CASSQVLAGARNEQFF
-,TRBJ2-7,12,TRBV20-1,-,TGCAGTGCAAGTACGCCTTCCTACGAGCAGTACTTC,CSASTPSYEQYF
once,TRBJ1-2,16,TRBV19,TRBD1,TGTGCCAGTAGATTATTGACAGGGCCGCTTAACTATGGCTACACCTTC,CASRLLTGPLNYGYTF
-,TRBJ2-1,16,TRBV14,TRBD1,TGTGCCAGCAGCCAAGTCACAGGGGGCTCCTACAATGAGCAGTTCTTC,CASSQVTGGSYNEQFF
-,TRBJ2-7,13,TRBV10-3,-,TGTGCCATCAGTGCGGCAGGCGGCTACGAGCAGTACTTC,CAISAAGGYEQYF
-,TRBJ2-1,11,TRBV6-5,-,TGTGCCAGCATTAGCGGAAATGAGCAGTTCTTC,CASISGNEQFF
-,TRBJ1-1,14,TRBV6-2/TRBV6-3,-,TGTGCCAGCAGTCACGGGGGGAAGAACACTGAAGCTTTCTTT,CASSHGGKNTEAFF
-,TRBJ2-3,16,TRBV29-1,-,TGCAGCGTGAACCCAGGACGCCTGGGTAGCACAGATACGCAGTATTTT,CSVNPGRLGSTDTQYF
-,TRBJ2-7,14,TRBV6-4,-,TGTGCCAGCAGTGACGACGAAGAACCCTACGAGCAGTACTTC,CASSDDEEPYEQYF
-,TRBJ1-4,15,TRBV3-1/TRBV3-2,-,TGTGCCAGCAGCCGGGGGACATCAACTAATGAAAAACTGTTTTTT,CASSRGTSTNEKLFF
-,TRBJ2-5,14,TRBV7-3,-,TGTGCCAGCAGCTTAACGGGGGGAAGGGAGACCCAGTACTTC,CASSLTGGRETQYF
-,TRBJ2-1,13,TRBV24-1,-,TGTGCCACCAGTTACTCTACCTCAAGTGAGCAGTTCTTC,CATSYSTSSEQFF
-,TRBJ2-7,13,TRBV2,TRBD2,TGTGCCAACAAGCGGGAGGTGTCTAACGAGCAGTACTTC,CANKREVSNEQYF
-,TRBJ1-2,16,TRBV18,TRBD1,TGTGCCAGCTCCCCACAGTGGGACAGCATTAACTATGGCTACACCTTC,CASSPQWDSINYGYTF
-,TRBJ2-3,15,TRBV21-1,-,TGTGCCAGCAGCATAAGTAGCGGGGGCACAGATACGCAGTATTTT,CASSISSGGTDTQYF
-,TRBJ2-7,15,TRBV3-1/TRBV3-2,TRBD2,TGTGCCAGCAGCCAAGGGGGGACTAGCACCTACGAGCAGTACTTC,CASSQGGTSTYEQYF
-,TRBJ2-7,14,TRBV6-5,TRBD1,TGTGCCAGCACCCGAGACAGGGGGTCCTACGAGCAGTACTTC,CASTRDRGSYEQYF
-,TRBJ1-2,14,TRBV10-3,-,TGTGCCATCAGTGAGTCGGCCGAAGGCTATGGCTACACCTTC,CAISESAEGYGYTF
-,TRBJ2-5,14,TRBV6-5,-,TGTGCCAGCAGACCACGTCTAGCGTTGGAGACCCAGTACTTC,CASRPRLALETQYF
-,TRBJ2-1,16,TRBV5-4,TRBD1,TGTGCCAGCAGCCGGGTGGGGACAGGGTCTGCCAATGAGCAGTTCTTC,CASSRVGTGSANEQFF
-,TRBJ1-1,15,TRBV6-2/TRBV6-3,-,TGTGCCAGCAGCCCCCGGGAGGGCAGGGACACTGAAGCTTTCTTT,CASSPREGRDTEAFF
-,TRBJ1-4,14,TRBV18,TRBD1,TGTGCCAGCTCTCAACAGGGGTCGGGTGAAAAACTGTTTTTT,CASSQQGSGEKLFF
-,TRBJ1-5,14,TRBV19,-,TGTGCCAGTAGCGTGGAGGACGGCAATCAGCCCCAGCATTTT,CASSVEDGNQPQHF